This is a list of T cell receptor beta chains from one sample in a study of spatial heterogeneity in lung cancer. From the 5' RACE reads, TCRdb called clonotypes with MiXCR, one entry per CDR3 protein. The profile shows about 75,000 distinct CDR3 sequences, about 14% of them singletons. This specimen consisted of PBMCs, obtained at surgery. The source is a male donor with early-stage non-small cell lung cancer. The CDR3 runs from the conserved cysteine through the conserved F or W. A D gene is named only where the DNA matches it firmly. Clone size is not always given. Where it is, it says once, few, many or a class for expanded clones.

cdr3_length	v_call	clone_size	j_call	d_call	cdr3_aa	cdr3_nt
14	TRBV27	many	TRBJ2-7	NA	CASQEGRDHGEQYF	TGTGCCTCCCAGGAAGGAAGGGACCATGGCGAGCAGTACTTC
15	TRBV5-6	NA	TRBJ2-1	NA	CASSLVRLAYNEQFF	TGTGCCAGCAGCCTGGTACGGTTGGCCTACAATGAGCAGTTCTTC
12	TRBV30	NA	TRBJ1-5	NA	CAWNQGHQPQHF	TGTGCCTGGAACCAGGGGCATCAGCCCCAGCATTTT
16	TRBV27	few	TRBJ2-1	NA	CASSFVAGYSYNEQFF	TGTGCCAGCAGTTTTGTGGCGGGGTATTCCTACAATGAGCAGTTCTTC
14	TRBV19	NA	TRBJ2-3	NA	CATKDPPSTDTQYF	TGTGCCACCAAGGATCCTCCTAGCACAGATACGCAGTATTTT
14	TRBV15	few	TRBJ2-3	NA	CATRPNPWGDTQYF	TGTGCCACCCGCCCTAATCCGTGGGGGGATACGCAGTATTTT
14	TRBV5-5	many	TRBJ2-1	NA	CASSFRGPTDEQFF	TGTGCCAGCAGCTTCAGGGGCCCGACGGATGAGCAGTTCTTC
12	TRBV12-3/TRBV12-4	few	TRBJ1-5	NA	CASSLNTQPQHF	TGTGCCAGCAGTTTGAACACTCAGCCCCAGCATTTT
16	TRBV21-1	few	TRBJ2-6	NA	CASSVGQGAWANVLTF	NA
11	TRBV29-1	few	TRBJ2-7	NA	CSAIIGQGIYF	TGCAGCGCCATAATAGGGCAGGGAATATACTTC
15	TRBV11-2	many	TRBJ2-5	NA	CASSPRRTVQETQYF	TGTGCCAGCAGCCCGCGCCGAACAGTCCAAGAGACCCAGTACTTC
14	TRBV30	few	TRBJ1-1	NA	CAWSVGGGGTEAFF	TGTGCCTGGAGTGTAGGGGGAGGGGGAACTGAAGCTTTCTTT
17	TRBV20-1	NA	TRBJ1-6	NA	CSARDADKGLYNSPLHF	TGCAGTGCTAGAGATGCAGACAAGGGCCTTTATAATTCACCCCTCCACTTT
14	TRBV5-6	few	TRBJ2-1	NA	CASSFIGRNNEQFF	TGTGCCAGCAGCTTTATAGGACGTAACAATGAGCAGTTCTTC
15	TRBV7-2	NA	TRBJ2-6	NA	CASSLAVSGANVLTF	TGTGCCAGCAGCTTAGCAGTCTCTGGGGCCAACGTCCTGACTTTC
16	TRBV6-4	NA	TRBJ2-2	TRBD2	CASSDSGGDNTGELFF	TGTGCCAGCAGTGACTCGGGAGGGGACAACACCGGGGAGCTGTTTTTT
14	TRBV18	NA	TRBJ1-1	NA	CASSPRGGNTEAFF	TGTGCCAGCTCACCCCGAGGGGGGAACACTGAAGCTTTCTTT
15	TRBV15	NA	TRBJ1-3	NA	CATSRDGGSGNTIYF	TGTGCCACCAGCAGAGATGGAGGCTCTGGAAACACCATATATTTT
15	TRBV28	NA	TRBJ2-1	NA	CASRFGQEGRNEQFF	TGTGCCAGCAGATTCGGACAAGAAGGTCGGAATGAGCAGTTCTTC
14	TRBV30	NA	TRBJ1-2	TRBD1	CAWIARGPNYGYTF	TGTGCCTGGATAGCCAGGGGGCCCAACTATGGCTACACCTTC
18	TRBV7-9	NA	TRBJ1-4	NA	CASSSHLRILATNEKLFF	TGTGCCAGCAGCTCTCACCTCCGGATCCTTGCAACTAATGAAAAACTGTTTTTT
16	TRBV15	few	TRBJ2-7	NA	CATSRVRRGTDYEQYF	TGTGCCACCAGCAGAGTAAGGCGAGGAACTGATTACGAGCAGTACTTC
14	TRBV27	few	TRBJ1-2	TRBD1	CASSRDRGTYGYTF	TGTGCCAGCAGTAGGGACAGGGGAACCTATGGCTACACCTTC
15	TRBV4-3	medium-sized	TRBJ1-1	NA	CASSQDPQGATEAFF	TGCGCCAGCAGCCAAGACCCGCAGGGTGCGACTGAAGCTTTCTTT
15	TRBV20-1	many	TRBJ2-3	TRBD2	CSARDSGSSADTQYF	TGCAGTGCTAGGGATAGCGGGAGTAGCGCAGATACGCAGTATTTT
13	TRBV6-6	NA	TRBJ2-7	NA	CASSSSVYHEQYF	TGTGCCAGCAGCTCTAGCGTCTATCACGAGCAGTACTTC
13	TRBV5-4	NA	TRBJ1-6	TRBD1	CASRQEQGSPLHF	TGTGCCAGCAGACAGGAACAGGGGTCCCCCCTCCACTTT
14	TRBV7-2	NA	TRBJ1-1	NA	CASSANPGSAEAFF	TGTGCCAGCAGCGCAAACCCCGGGTCCGCTGAAGCTTTCTTT
16	TRBV20-1	few	TRBJ2-3	NA	CSAPKGGGAVVDTQYF	TGCAGTGCTCCAAAAGGAGGGGGGGCGGTCGTAGATACGCAGTATTTT
14	TRBV20-1	NA	TRBJ1-5	NA	CSARDRTGPQPQHF	TGCAGTGCTAGAGATCGTACGGGCCCTCAGCCCCAGCATTTT
14	TRBV5-1	many	TRBJ2-3	NA	CASSREGLSDTQYF	TGCGCCAGCAGCAGGGAAGGGCTTTCGGATACGCAGTATTTT
14	TRBV20-1	NA	TRBJ1-1	NA	CSAREGPTNTEAFF	TGCAGTGCTAGAGAGGGACCAACGAACACTGAAGCTTTCTTT
13	TRBV7-7	many	TRBJ2-2	NA	CASSFDHTGELFF	TGTGCCAGCAGCTTTGACCACACCGGGGAGCTGTTTTTT
13	TRBV7-8	few	TRBJ1-1	NA	CATHRELNTEAFF	TGTGCCACGCACAGGGAACTGAACACTGAAGCTTTCTTT
13	TRBV27	few	TRBJ2-1	TRBD1	CASSFPRGNEQFF	TGTGCCAGCAGTTTCCCCAGGGGGAATGAGCAGTTCTTC
13	TRBV10-3	few	TRBJ1-2	NA	CAISELTGYGYTF	TGTGCCATCAGTGAGTTGACAGGATATGGCTACACCTTC
17	TRBV27	NA	TRBJ2-2	NA	CASSLERDRALSGELFF	TGTGCCAGCAGCCTGGAACGGGATAGAGCACTCTCCGGGGAGCTGTTTTTT